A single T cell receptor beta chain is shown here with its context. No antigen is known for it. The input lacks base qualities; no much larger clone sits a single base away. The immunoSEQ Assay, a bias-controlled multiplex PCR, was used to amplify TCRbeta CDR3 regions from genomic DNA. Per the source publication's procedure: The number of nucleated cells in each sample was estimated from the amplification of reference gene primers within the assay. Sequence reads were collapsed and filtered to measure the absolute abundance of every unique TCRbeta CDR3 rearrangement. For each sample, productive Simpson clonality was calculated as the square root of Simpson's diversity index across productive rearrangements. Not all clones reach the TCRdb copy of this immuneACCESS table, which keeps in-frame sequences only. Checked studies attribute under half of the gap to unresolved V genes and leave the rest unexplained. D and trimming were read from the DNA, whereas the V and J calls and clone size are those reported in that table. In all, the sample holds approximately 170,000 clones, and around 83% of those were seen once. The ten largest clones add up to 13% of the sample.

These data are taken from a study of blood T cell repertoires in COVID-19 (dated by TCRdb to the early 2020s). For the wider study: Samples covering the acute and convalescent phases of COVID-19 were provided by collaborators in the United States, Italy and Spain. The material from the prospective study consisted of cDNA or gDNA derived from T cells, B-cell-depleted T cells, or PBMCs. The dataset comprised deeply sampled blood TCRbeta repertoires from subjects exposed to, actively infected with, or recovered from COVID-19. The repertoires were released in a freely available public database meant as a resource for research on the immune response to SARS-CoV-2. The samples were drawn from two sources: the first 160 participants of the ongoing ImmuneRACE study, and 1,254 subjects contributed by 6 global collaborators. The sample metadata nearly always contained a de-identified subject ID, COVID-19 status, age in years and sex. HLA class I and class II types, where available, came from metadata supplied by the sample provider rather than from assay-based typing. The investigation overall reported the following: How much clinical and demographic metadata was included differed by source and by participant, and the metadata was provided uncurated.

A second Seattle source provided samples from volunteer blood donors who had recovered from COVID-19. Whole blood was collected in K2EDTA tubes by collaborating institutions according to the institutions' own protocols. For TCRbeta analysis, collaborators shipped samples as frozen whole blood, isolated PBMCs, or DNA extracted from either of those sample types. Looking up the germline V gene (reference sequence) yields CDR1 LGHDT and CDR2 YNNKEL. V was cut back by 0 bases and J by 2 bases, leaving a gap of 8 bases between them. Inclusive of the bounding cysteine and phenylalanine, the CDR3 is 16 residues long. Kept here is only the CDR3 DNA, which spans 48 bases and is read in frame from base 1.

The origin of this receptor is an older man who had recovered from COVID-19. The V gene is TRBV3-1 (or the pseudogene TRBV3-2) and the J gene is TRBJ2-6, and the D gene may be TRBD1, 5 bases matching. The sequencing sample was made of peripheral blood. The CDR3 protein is CASSQEPGTGANVLTF. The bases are TGTGCCAGCAGCCAAGAGCCAGGGACTGGGGCCAACGTCCTGACTTTC.